These 9 T cell receptor beta chains were sequenced from one sample in a study of CD8 T cells in ankylosing spondylitis. TCRdb analysed the 5' RACE reads with MiXCR anew, one entry per CDR3 protein. The sample holds nearly 250,000 distinct CDR3 sequences; around 32% are singletons and the top ten take around 4.2%. Source material: blood, either unsorted or a sorted T cell fraction (not recorded which). The receptor set was obtained from a male donor with ankylosing spondylitis or in good health (not recorded which).

This clonotype has a handful of counts. V and J are TRBV12-3 or TRBV12-4 and TRBJ2-5; D remains ambiguous. CDR3 length: 14 amino acids. V was trimmed by 2 bases and J by 4 bases, leaving 11 bases between them. The CDR3 DNA reads TGTGCCAGCAGTTTACCCGTATACCCAGAGACCCAGTACTTC. Translated, it gives CASSLPVYPETQYF.

This rearrangement joins TRBV5-5 to TRBJ2-7, with D perhaps TRBD2 (6 bases). V was clipped by 4 bases and J by 6 bases, with 14 bases between them. The CDR3 has 13 amino acids. Germline assignment: CDR1 SGHKS and CDR2 YYEKEE (reference sequence). CDR3 nucleotide sequence: TGTGCCAGCAGCCCCCCGGGGAGGAGCGAGCAGTACTTC. The encoded protein is CASSPPGRSEQYF.

The chain links TRBV20-1 to TRBJ2-5; 9 nucleotides match TRBD1. This CDR3 contains 13 residues. Per germline, CDR1 DFQATT and CDR2 SNEGSKA (reference sequence). With 3 bases clipped from V and 5 bases from J, the junction kept 4 bases outside the gene matches. CDR3 loop: CSASRTGVETQYF. DNA for the CDR3: TGCAGTGCTAGCCGGACAGGGGTTGAGACCCAGTACTTC.

The rearrangement uses TRBV20-1 and TRBJ1-1, with D tentatively TRBD1 (5 bases). The length of the CDR3 is 14 residues. V was clipped by 0 bases and J by 5 bases, with 13 bases between them. The germline V gene encodes CDR1 DFQATT and CDR2 SNEGSKA (reference sequence). The chain's CDR3 is CSARDLGGPTEAFF. As DNA, the CDR3 is TGCAGTGCTAGAGATCTTGGGGGTCCGACTGAAGCTTTCTTT.

This clonotype was detected only a few times. The junction and the germline gene differ at one end; a read error may be behind it. The chain links TRBV20-1 to TRBJ2-7, with D possibly matching TRBD1 (5 bases). The CDR3 sequence is 11 residues long. Germline CDR1 DFQATT, CDR2 SNEGSKA (reference sequence). The CDR3 coding sequence is TGCAGTGCTAGAGTTCAGGGCAGTCCCCACTTC. Translation: CSARVQGSPHF.

The rearrangement links TRBV4-2 to TRBJ2-1; D could derive from TRBD1 or TRBD2 (5 bases each). Between the trimmed V and J ends, which lost 1 base and 4 bases, there was a span of 17 bases. Germline values: CDR1 LGHNA, CDR2 YNFKEQ. This CDR3 has 17 residues. The DNA for the CDR3 is TGTGCCAGCAGCCAAGCCACCCAAGGGGACCAATACAATGAGCAGTTCTTC. Its protein product is CASSQATQGDQYNEQFF.

This chain joins TRBV4-1 and TRBJ2-2, with D maybe TRBD2 (5 bases). Germline V gives CDR1 MGHRA, CDR2 YSYEKL. This CDR3 is built from 15 residues. The ends were cut back, 2 bases at V and 2 bases at J, with 9 bases in the middle. The CDR3 DNA is TGCGCCAGCAGCCAACCACGGGGAAACACCGGGGAGCTGTTTTTT. This sequence encodes CASSQPRGNTGELFF.

V and J are TRBV9 and TRBJ2-2, with D possibly matching TRBD1 (6 bases). The V gene lost 4 bases and the J gene lost 5 bases, with 15 bases spanning the gap. The length of the CDR3 is 15 residues. The germline V gene has CDR1 SGDLS and CDR2 YYNGEE. DNA of the CDR3: TGTGCCAGCAGCCCCTCAGGGGTCGTAACCGGGGAGCTGTTTTTT. Its translation: CASSPSGVVTGELFF.

There are a few counts of this clonotype. The J gene is TRBJ2-5, the V gene TRBV20-1; 9 nucleotides align to TRBD1. The CDR3 extends over 12 amino acids. Trimming removed 6 bases from V and 5 bases from J; junction bases left unmatched: 4. CDR1 is DFQATT, CDR2 SNEGSKA, per germline (reference sequence). In nucleotides, the CDR3 is TGCAGTGCCGTACAGGGGGCGGAGACCCAGTACTTC. It yields the protein CSAVQGAETQYF.